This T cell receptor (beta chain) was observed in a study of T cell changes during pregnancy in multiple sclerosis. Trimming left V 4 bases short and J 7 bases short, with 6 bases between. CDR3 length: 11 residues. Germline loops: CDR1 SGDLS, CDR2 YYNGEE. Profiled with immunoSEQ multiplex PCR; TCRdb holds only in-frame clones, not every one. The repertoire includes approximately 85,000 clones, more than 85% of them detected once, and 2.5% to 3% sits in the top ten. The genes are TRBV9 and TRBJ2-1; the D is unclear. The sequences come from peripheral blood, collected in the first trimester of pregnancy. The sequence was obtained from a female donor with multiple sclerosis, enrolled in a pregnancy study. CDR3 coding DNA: TGTGCCAGCAGCTCTACGAATGAGCAGTTCTTC. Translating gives CASSSTNEQFF. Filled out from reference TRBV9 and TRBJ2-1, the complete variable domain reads DSGVTQTPKHLITATGQRVTLRCSPRSGDLSVYWYQQSLDQGLQFLIQYYNGEERAKGNILERFSAQQFPDLHSELNLSSLELGDSALYFCASSSTNEQFFGPGTRLTVL.